The clone carrying this T cell receptor (beta chain) was seen only once. This sample is part of a study of cytomegalovirus exposure and HLA in healthy donors. The primer mix had 60 Vbeta and 13 Jbeta primers. Profiling relied on immunoSEQ multiplex PCR, and the TCRdb table lists in-frame clones only, not all of them. The sample records 90,000 to 150,000 clones, 60% to 80% being singletons. The CDR3 has 18 residues. Germline values: CDR1 SGHRS, CDR2 YFSETQ. Trimming took 0 bases from V and 1 from J; bases not matched to a gene: 9. The TCR was taken from a man aged 45-65 years in good health and CMV-seropositive. The chain recombines TRBV5-1 with TRBJ2-1; 8 bases align to TRBD2. The sample taken for sequencing was PBMCs. CDR3 nucleotides: TGCGCCAGCAGCTTGGAGGGTAGCGGGATTTTTTCCTACAATGAGCAGTTCTTC. Amino acid sequence: CASSLEGSGIFSYNEQFF.